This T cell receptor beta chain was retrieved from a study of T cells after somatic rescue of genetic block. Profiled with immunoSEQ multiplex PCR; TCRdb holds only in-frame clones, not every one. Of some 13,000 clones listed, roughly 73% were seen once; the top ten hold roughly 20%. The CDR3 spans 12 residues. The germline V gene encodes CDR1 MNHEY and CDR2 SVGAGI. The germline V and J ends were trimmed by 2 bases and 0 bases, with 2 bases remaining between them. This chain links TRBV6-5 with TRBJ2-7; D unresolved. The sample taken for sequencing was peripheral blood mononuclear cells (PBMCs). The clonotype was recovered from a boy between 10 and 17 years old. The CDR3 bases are TGTGCCAGCAGTTACCACTCCTACGAGCAGTACTTC. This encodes CASSYHSYEQYF.